One and the same sample provided the 28 T cell receptor beta chains below, sequenced in a study of blood T cell repertoires in COVID-19 (dated by TCRdb to about 2020). The library came from the immunoSEQ multiplex PCR assay. In its TCRdb copy, this immuneACCESS table keeps in-frame sequences only and misses some clones. Where compared with another copy, unresolved V genes explain less than half of these, and the others have no known cause. The sample has around 150,000 clones on record, less than 85% of them singletons. The ten largest account for roughly 10% of the sample. The specimen sequenced was peripheral blood. The receptors stem from a woman aged 80 or over in a cohort sampled during active or convalescent COVID-19.

V is TRBV7-2 and J is TRBJ2-2, with a possible D match to TRBD1 (5 bases). This CDR3 region has 17 residues. The germline CDR1 and CDR2 sequences are SGHTA and FQGNSA. V dropped 4 bases and J dropped 3 bases, with 18 bases sitting between them. CDR3 coding DNA: TGTGCCAGCAGCTATAACCCTCTTGGGGCGGACACCGGGGAGCTGTTTTTT. It translates to CASSYNPLGADTGELFF.

This chain links TRBV10-3 with TRBJ1-6; TRBD1 matches at 10 bases. This CDR3 is built from 14 residues. Germline V gives CDR1 ENHRY, CDR2 SYGVKD. V lost 11 bases and J lost 10; bases outside the gene matches: 11. CDR3 sequence: CAAGDRGSGSPLHF. In DNA form, the CDR3 reads TGTGCCGCGGGGGACAGGGGATCGGGATCACCCCTCCACTTT.

This clone was counted a few times. This rearrangement joins TRBV7-3 to TRBJ2-2; no clear D. V dropped 6 bases and J dropped 6 bases, with 11 bases sitting between them. Germline V CDR1 and CDR2: SGHTA, FQGTGA. The CDR3 covers 13 residues. CDR3 amino acids: CASRWSVAGELFF. The CDR3 coding sequence is TGTGCCAGCAGGTGGTCGGTCGCCGGGGAGCTGTTTTTT.

The chain has TRBV2 and TRBJ1-1; a possible D gene is TRBD1 (5 bases). CDR3 size: 15 residues. V was pared by 2 bases and J by 0 bases, with 10 bases between. The germline V gene has CDR1 SNHLY and CDR2 FYNNEI. The CDR3 DNA sequence: TGTGCCAGCAGTGAATTGCAGGGCATGAACACTGAAGCTTTCTTT. Translation gives CASSELQGMNTEAFF. The variable domain in full, with the rest retrieved from reference TRBV2 and TRBJ1-1, is EPEVTQTPSHQVTQMGQEVILRCVPISNHLYFYWYRQILGQKVEFLVSFYNNEISEKSEIFDDQFSVERPDGSNFTLKIRSTKLEDSAMYFCASSELQGMNTEAFFGQGTRLTVV.

This chain joins TRBV6-5 and TRBJ2-7; D unclear. With 8 bases removed from V and 3 bases from J, the gap between germline ends came to 11 bases. This CDR3 comprises 12 residues. CDR1 is MNHEY and CDR2 is SVGAGI in the germline V gene. CDR3 loop: CASLRTGYEQYF. CDR3 sequence (DNA): TGTGCCAGCCTACGAACGGGCTACGAGCAGTACTTC.

The chain couples TRBV5-4 to TRBJ1-1; the match to TRBD1 covers 7 bases. Germline V gives CDR1 SGHNT, CDR2 YYREEE (reference sequence). CDR3 size: 13 residues. V shed 0 bases and J 11 bases; nucleotides not matched to a gene: 7. In nucleotides, the CDR3 is TGTGCCAGCAGCTTGGGGGACAGCCCGAAGGCTTTCTTT. Protein product: CASSLGDSPKAFF.

The chain carries TRBV6-1 and TRBJ1-1, with 7 bases identical to TRBD1. Germline V gene data show CDR1 as MNHNS and CDR2 as SASEGT. The CDR3 has 13 amino acids. J gave up 7 bases and V 2 bases, and 4 bases lay outside the gene matches. The DNA for the CDR3 is TGTGCCAGCAGTGAATTTCGGGACAGTGAAGCTTTCTTT. Translation: CASSEFRDSEAFF.

The chain carries TRBV5-1 and TRBJ1-1; D is perhaps TRBD1 (6 bases). V was pared by 0 bases and J by 4 bases, with 13 bases between. The CDR3 loop spans 15 amino acids. The germline V gene encodes CDR1 SGHRS and CDR2 YFSETQ. The CDR3 DNA follows: TGCGCCAGCAGCTTGGCACTACAGGGACCCACTGAAGCTTTCTTT. Translating it yields CASSLALQGPTEAFF.

The chain has TRBV7-9 and TRBJ1-3; maybe TRBD1 (5 bases). Germline CDR1 reads SEHNR; CDR2 reads FQNEAQ (reference sequence). The CDR3 runs to 15 residues. Trimming removed 1 base at V and 0 bases at J, with 7 bases between. The CDR3 is CASSLGQFSGNTIYF. In nucleotides, the CDR3 is TGTGCCAGCAGCTTAGGACAGTTCTCTGGAAACACCATATATTTT.

This sequence joins TRBV19 and TRBJ2-1, with 10 nucleotides matching TRBD1. The CDR3 is made up of 15 amino acids. The V gene end was trimmed by 3 bases and the J gene end by 3 bases; junction bases not matched to a gene: 2. The germline V gene encodes CDR1 LNHDA and CDR2 SQIVND (reference sequence). The CDR3 nucleotides are TGTGCCAGTAGTATCCGGGACAGGGGCTACAATGAGCAGTTCTTC. Residues: CASSIRDRGYNEQFF. The whole variable domain, remainder taken from reference TRBV19 and TRBJ2-1, is DGGITQSPKYLFRKEGQNVTLSCEQNLNHDAMYWYRQDPGQGLRLIYYSQIVNDFQKGDIAEGYSVSREKKESFPLTVTSAQKNPTAFYLCASSIRDRGYNEQFFGPGTRLTVL.

The gene calls are TRBV30 and TRBJ1-1, with D possibly being TRBD1 (6 bases). The CDR3 is 13 amino acids. The germline gives CDR1 GTSNPN, CDR2 SVGIG (reference sequence). V lost 0 bases, J lost 5 bases, and 10 bases lay in between. CDR3 nucleotides: TGTGCCTGGAGTGTGGGAGGGGGGACTGAAGCTTTCTTT. Translating gives CAWSVGGGTEAFF.

CDR3 loop: CASSFSGKINSPLHF. The CDR3 DNA sequence: TGCGCCAGCAGCTTTTCAGGGAAAATTAATTCACCCCTCCACTTT. The J gene is TRBJ1-6, the V gene TRBV5-1; possible D gene TRBD1, 5 bases. CDR1 and CDR2 from the germline V gene are SGHRS and YFSETQ. The CDR3 runs 15 residues. Between the trimmed V and J ends, which lost 2 bases and 6 bases, there was a span of 12 bases.

The chain uses TRBV7-2 and TRBJ1-1; weak D call: TRBD1 (5 bases). Trimming took off 9 bases at V and 3 bases at J, with 14 bases between the two ends. Germline CDR1 is SGHTA and CDR2 is FQGNSA. CDR3 length: 13 amino acids. The CDR3 here is CASSGGRHTEAFF. In DNA, the CDR3 is TGTGCCAGTTCTGGGGGGAGGCACACTGAAGCTTTCTTT.

The genes are TRBV15 and TRBJ2-2, with 8 bases matching TRBD1. The trim removed 4 bases at V and 4 bases at J, leaving 11 bases unmatched. Germline CDR1 and CDR2: LNHNV and YYDKDF (reference sequence). The CDR3 is 17 residues long. CDR3 in amino acids: CATSTSGTGGSTGELFF. The CDR3 DNA sequence: TGTGCCACCAGCACCTCTGGGACAGGAGGTAGCACCGGGGAGCTGTTTTTT.

In DNA form, the CDR3 reads TGTGCCAGCAGCCGCAAAGGGGGTGGAAATGAGCAGTTCTTC. Its protein is CASSRKGGGNEQFF. The chain joins TRBV3-1 (or the pseudogene TRBV3-2) to TRBJ2-1, with D tentatively TRBD1 (6 bases). V gave up 4 bases and J gave up 7 bases, with 14 bases separating them. CDR1 LGHDT and CDR2 YNNKEL come from the germline V gene (reference sequence). CDR3 length: 14 residues.

The chain is built from TRBV2 and TRBJ2-1; D is undetermined. The V gene's germline CDR1 is SNHLY and CDR2 FYNNEI. CDR3 length equals 13 residues. Deletions cut 7 bases from V and 2 bases from J, with 9 bases between. CDR3 sequence reads: CASTYRTYNEQFF. Written as DNA, the CDR3 is TGTGCCAGCACGTACAGAACCTACAATGAGCAGTTCTTC.

CDR3 in DNA: TGTGCCAGCAGCTTGGGGACAGTCTATGGCTACACCTTC. Protein product: CASSLGTVYGYTF. This chain uses TRBV5-6 with TRBJ1-2; D might be TRBD1 (6 bases). Germline V gene lookup returns CDR1 SGHDT and CDR2 YYEEEE. The CDR3 is 13 residues long. Deletions cut 0 bases from V and 4 bases from J, with 7 bases between.

This chain connects TRBV29-1 to TRBJ1-2; D possibly corresponds to TRBD1 (6 bases). Germline V gives CDR1 SQVTM, CDR2 ANQGSEA. Trimming stripped 4 bases from V and 7 bases from J, with 10 bases between. This CDR3 region has 11 residues. CDR3 nucleotide sequence: TGCAGCGTTGTAACAGGGTCTGGCTACACCTTC. Protein sequence: CSVVTGSGYTF.

The rearrangement joins TRBV5-1 to TRBJ1-2, with 7 bases identical to TRBD1. The germline CDR1 and CDR2 sequences are SGHRS and YFSETQ. With V trimmed by 4 bases and J by 7 bases, 13 bases remained unmatched. This CDR3 spans 15 amino acids. CDR3 sequence (DNA): TGCGCCAGCAGCCCGGGAGACAGGGAATTTAGTGGCTACACCTTC. This gives the protein CASSPGDREFSGYTF. Full variable domain (missing parts from reference TRBV5-1 and TRBJ1-2): KAGVTQTPRYLIKTRGQQVTLSCSPISGHRSVSWYQQTPGQGLQFLFEYFSETQRNKGNFPGRFSGRQFSNSRSEMNVSTLELGDSALYLCASSPGDREFSGYTFGSGTRLTVV.

This chain uses TRBV9 with TRBJ2-7; a possible D gene is TRBD1 (5 bases). V was pared by 0 bases and J by 2 bases, with 12 bases between. Germline V CDR1 and CDR2: SGDLS, YYNGEE. This CDR3 has 15 amino acids. The DNA for the CDR3 is TGTGCCAGCAGCGTAGGGTCGGCAGGGCCCTACGAGCAGTACTTC. Residues: CASSVGSAGPYEQYF. The full variable domain, completed using reference TRBV9 and TRBJ2-7, is DSGVTQTPKHLITATGQRVTLRCSPRSGDLSVYWYQQSLDQGLQFLIQYYNGEERAKGNILERFSAQQFPDLHSELNLSSLELGDSALYFCASSVGSAGPYEQYFGPGTRLTVT.

The CDR3 coding sequence is TGCGCCAGCAGCTTAGGACTAGCGGGGGCCTACAATGAGCAGTTCTTC. Amino acids: CASSLGLAGAYNEQFF. The V and J genes are TRBV5-1 and TRBJ2-1, with 13 nucleotides matching TRBD2. Per the germline V gene, CDR1 is SGHRS and CDR2 is YFSETQ. The length of the CDR3 is 16 residues. Germline trimming cut 2 bases from V and 2 bases from J; bases unmatched to any gene: 1. Using reference TRBV5-1 and TRBJ2-1 for the parts outside the CDR3, the full variable domain is KAGVTQTPRYLIKTRGQQVTLSCSPISGHRSVSWYQQTPGQGLQFLFEYFSETQRNKGNFPGRFSGRQFSNSRSEMNVSTLELGDSALYLCASSLGLAGAYNEQFFGPGTRLTVL.

In its sample, this clone was seen once. In nucleotides, the CDR3 is TGTGCCAGCAGCCTTCCGTCGGGGACTAGCGGGGGGCGTTACCAAGAGACCCAGTACTTC. Translation gives CASSLPSGTSGGRYQETQYF. The chain couples TRBV9 to TRBJ2-5; 15 bases line up with TRBD2. Germline V gene data show CDR1 as SGDLS and CDR2 as YYNGEE. After removal of 4 bases from V and 0 bases from J, the junction contained 13 bases not matched to a gene. This CDR3 region has 20 residues.

CDR3 amino acids: CASSLVSSRVDTEAFF. The CDR3 DNA reads TGTGCCAGCAGCTTAGTATCGTCCAGGGTAGACACTGAAGCTTTCTTT. The gene calls are TRBV7-2 and TRBJ1-1; D perhaps matches TRBD1 (5 bases). This CDR3 is 16 amino acids long. V gave up 1 base and J gave up 3 bases, with 15 bases separating them. Germline values: CDR1 SGHTA, CDR2 FQGNSA.

V and J are TRBV24-1 and TRBJ2-5; 9 bases align to TRBD1. V gave up 0 bases and J gave up 4 bases; unmatched junction bases: 14. The CDR3 is made up of 19 amino acids. Germline V CDR1 and CDR2: KGHDR, SFDVKD. CDR3 amino acids: CATSDLGAKQGALIETQYF. The DNA of the CDR3 is TGTGCCACCAGTGATTTGGGTGCAAAACAGGGGGCTTTAATAGAGACCCAGTACTTC.

This clone showed up just a few times. The V and J genes are TRBV7-9 and TRBJ2-2; 8 positions match TRBD2. The CDR3 has 14 amino acids. Per germline, CDR1 SEHNR and CDR2 FQNEAQ (reference sequence). CDR3 in DNA: TGTGCAAGCGGGCTAGCGGGTCAGGCCGGGGAGCTGTTTTTT. Encoded protein: CASGLAGQAGELFF.

The J gene is TRBJ2-1, the V gene TRBV20-1; a possible D gene is TRBD1 (5 bases). This CDR3 has 14 amino acids. The germline V gene has CDR1 DFQATT and CDR2 SNEGSKA (reference sequence). V lost 3 bases and J 0 bases, leaving 9 bases between the germline ends. The CDR3 loop reads CSASATVSYNEQFF. CDR3 in DNA: TGCAGTGCTAGTGCGACAGTCTCCTACAATGAGCAGTTCTTC.

This clone was detected only a few times. The gene calls are TRBV5-4 and TRBJ2-1, with D possibly TRBD2 on 7 matching bases. Germline V gene data show CDR1 as SGHNT and CDR2 as YYREEE (reference sequence). The V end lost 4 bases, the J end lost 9 bases, and 20 bases lay between the germline ends. The CDR3 sequence is 15 residues long. The CDR3 sequence: CASSLASGGRVEQFF. The CDR3 DNA is TGTGCCAGCAGCCTGGCCTCGGGGGGCCGTGTTGAGCAGTTCTTC.

CDR3 bases: TGTGCCAGCAGCCAAGCAGGGGGCGGAGGCTACACCTTC. Translated: CASSQAGGGGYTF. J is TRBJ1-2 and V is TRBV3-1 (or the pseudogene TRBV3-2), with 8 positions matching TRBD1. The V gene's germline CDR1 is LGHDT and CDR2 YNNKEL (reference sequence). V lost 1 base to trimming and J lost 8 bases; unmatched junction nucleotides: 3. The CDR3 has 13 amino acids.